The entry below gives a single T cell receptor beta chain sequence along with its context. The CDR3 runs to 16 residues. Per the germline V gene, CDR1 is KGHSH and CDR2 is LQKENI. Trimming took 3 bases from V and 6 from J; bases not matched to a gene: 11. The data belong to a study of blood T cell repertoires in COVID-19. Overall study: The United States, Italy and Spain supplied acute and convalescent COVID-19 samples.

Per the original methods: Amplification of reference gene primers provided the estimated nucleated cell counts. Sequencing used immunoSEQ multiplex PCR; TCRdb keeps in-frame clones, though not all of them. V and J calls and clone size are copied from that table; D and trimming were computed from the DNA. The sample contains around 370,000 clones, around nine tenths of which appear only once. This sequence was found in a woman in her 70s with COVID-19, enrolled during active disease. Sequencing was carried out using peripheral blood. The rearrangement uses TRBV18 and TRBJ1-1, with TRBD1 matching 9 bases. For the CDR3, the DNA is TGTGCCAGCTCACCGGGACAGGGAGCCTTAATAGCTGAAGCTTTCTTT. Translated: CASSPGQGALIAEAFF.